This TCR beta chain was obtained from a study of blood T cell repertoires in COVID-19. Study-wide context: The origin of the acute and convalescent COVID-19 samples was the United States, Italy and Spain. T cells, B-cell-depleted T cells, or PBMCs provided the cDNA or gDNA that served as material.

In the authors' workflow: Scientists estimated how many nucleated cells there were by amplifying reference gene primers. Using immunoSEQ multiplex PCR, the repertoire was profiled, and TCRdb retains in-frame clones only, with some absent. V, J and clone size are those of that table, while D and trimming were read from the DNA. Of 200,000 to 250,000 clones listed, around 82% were seen once; the top ten hold around 7.7%. Looked up from germline, CDR1 is PRHDT and CDR2 is FYEKMQ (reference sequence). V was clipped by 6 bases and J by 0 bases, with 10 bases between them. This CDR3 comprises 14 residues. Sequencing input: peripheral blood. This clonotype originated in a woman in her 70s with acute or convalescent COVID-19. V and J are TRBV13 and TRBJ2-3, with a tentative D call TRBD2 (5 bases). CDR3 protein: CASRIRGSTDTQYF. The CDR3 DNA reads TGTGCCAGCAGGATACGGGGAAGCACAGATACGCAGTATTTT.